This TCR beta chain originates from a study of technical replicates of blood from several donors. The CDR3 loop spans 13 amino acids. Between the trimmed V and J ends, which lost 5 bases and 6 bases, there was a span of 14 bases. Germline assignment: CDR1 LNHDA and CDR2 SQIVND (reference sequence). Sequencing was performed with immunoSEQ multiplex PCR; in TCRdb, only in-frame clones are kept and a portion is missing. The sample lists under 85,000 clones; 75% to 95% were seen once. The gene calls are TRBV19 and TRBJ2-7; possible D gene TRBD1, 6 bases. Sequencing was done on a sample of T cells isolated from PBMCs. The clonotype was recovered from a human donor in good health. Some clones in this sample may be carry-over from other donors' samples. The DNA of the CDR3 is TGTGCCAGTAGTGTAGGACAGTTCGGCGAGCAGTACTTC. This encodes CASSVGQFGEQYF.